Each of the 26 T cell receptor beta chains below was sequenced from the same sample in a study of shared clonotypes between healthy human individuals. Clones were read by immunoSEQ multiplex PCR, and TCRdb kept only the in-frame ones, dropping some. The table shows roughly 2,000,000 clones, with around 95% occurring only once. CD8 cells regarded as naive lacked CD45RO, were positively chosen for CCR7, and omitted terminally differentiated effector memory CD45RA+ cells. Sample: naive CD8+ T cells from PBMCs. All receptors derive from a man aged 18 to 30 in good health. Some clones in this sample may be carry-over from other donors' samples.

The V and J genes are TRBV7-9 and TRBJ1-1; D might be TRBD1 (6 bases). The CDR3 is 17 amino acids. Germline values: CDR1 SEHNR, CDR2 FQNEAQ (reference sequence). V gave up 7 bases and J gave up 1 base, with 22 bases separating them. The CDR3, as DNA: TGTGCCAGCAACAAATCAAAAGGGCGGGGGCCGAACACTGAAGCTTTCTTT. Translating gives CASNKSKGRGPNTEAFF. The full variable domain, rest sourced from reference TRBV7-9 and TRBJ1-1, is DTGVSQNPRHKITKRGQNVTFRCDPISEHNRLYWYRQTLGQGPEFLTYFQNEAQLEKSRLLSDRFSAERPKGSFSTLEIQRTEQGDSAMYLCASNKSKGRGPNTEAFFGQGTRLTVV.

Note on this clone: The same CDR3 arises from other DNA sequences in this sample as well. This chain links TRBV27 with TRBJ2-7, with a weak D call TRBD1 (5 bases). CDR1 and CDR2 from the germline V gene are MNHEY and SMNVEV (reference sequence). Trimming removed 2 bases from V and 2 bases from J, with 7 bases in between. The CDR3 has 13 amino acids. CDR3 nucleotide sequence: TGTGCCAGCAGTTTAGGGGCAGCCTACGAGCAGTACTTC. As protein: CASSLGAAYEQYF.

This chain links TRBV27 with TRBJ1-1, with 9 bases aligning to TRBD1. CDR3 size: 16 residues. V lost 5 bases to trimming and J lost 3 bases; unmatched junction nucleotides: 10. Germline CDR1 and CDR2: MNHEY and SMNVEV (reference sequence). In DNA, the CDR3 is TGTGCCAGCAGTCCCCGACAGGGGGATGAGGACACTGAAGCTTTCTTT. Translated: CASSPRQGDEDTEAFF.

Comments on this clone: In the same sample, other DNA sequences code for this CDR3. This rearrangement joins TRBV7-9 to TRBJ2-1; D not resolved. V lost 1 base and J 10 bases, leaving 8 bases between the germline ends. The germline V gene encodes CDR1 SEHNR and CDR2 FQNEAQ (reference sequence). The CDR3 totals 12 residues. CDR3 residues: CASSLDVREQFF. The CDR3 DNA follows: TGTGCCAGCAGCTTAGATGTGAGGGAGCAGTTCTTC.

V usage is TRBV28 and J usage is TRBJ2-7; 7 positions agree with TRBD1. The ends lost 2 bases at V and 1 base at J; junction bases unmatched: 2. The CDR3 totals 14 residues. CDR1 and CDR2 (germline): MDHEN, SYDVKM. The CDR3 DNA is TGTGCCAGCAGTTTAGGACAGGTATCCTACGAGCAGTACTTC. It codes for CASSLGQVSYEQYF.

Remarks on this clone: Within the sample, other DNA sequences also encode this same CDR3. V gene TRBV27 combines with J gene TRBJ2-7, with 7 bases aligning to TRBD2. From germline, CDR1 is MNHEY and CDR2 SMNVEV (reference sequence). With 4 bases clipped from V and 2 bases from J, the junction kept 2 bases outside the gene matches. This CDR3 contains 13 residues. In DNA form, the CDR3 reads TGTGCCAGCAGTTCGGGAGGCGCCTACGAGCAGTACTTC. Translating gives CASSSGGAYEQYF.

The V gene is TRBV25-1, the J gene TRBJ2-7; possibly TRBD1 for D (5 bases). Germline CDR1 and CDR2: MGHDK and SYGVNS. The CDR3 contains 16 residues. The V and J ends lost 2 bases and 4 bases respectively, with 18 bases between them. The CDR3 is CASSEGAGYGLYEQYF. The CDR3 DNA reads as TGTGCCAGCAGTGAAGGGGCAGGGTATGGCCTTTACGAGCAGTACTTC.

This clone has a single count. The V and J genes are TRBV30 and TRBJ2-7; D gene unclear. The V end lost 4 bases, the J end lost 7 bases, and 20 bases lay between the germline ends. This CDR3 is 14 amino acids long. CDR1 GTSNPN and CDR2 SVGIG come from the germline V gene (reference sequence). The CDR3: CAWKLPSSPNEQYF. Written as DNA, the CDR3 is TGTGCCTGGAAGTTACCCAGCTCCCCTAATGAGCAGTACTTC. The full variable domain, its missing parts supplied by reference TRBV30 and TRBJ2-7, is SQTIHQWPATLVQPVGSPLSLECTVEGTSNPNLYWYRQAAGRGLQLLFYSVGIGQISSEVPQNLSASRPQDRQFILSSKKLLLSDSGFYLCAWKLPSSPNEQYFGPGTRLTVT.

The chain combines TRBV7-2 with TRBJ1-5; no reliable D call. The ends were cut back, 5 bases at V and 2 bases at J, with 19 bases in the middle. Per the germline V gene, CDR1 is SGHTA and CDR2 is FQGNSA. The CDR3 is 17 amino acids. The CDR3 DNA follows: TGTGCCAGCAGCCTAACTGTTATAGGGTTGGGCAATCAGCCCCAGCATTTT. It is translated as CASSLTVIGLGNQPQHF.

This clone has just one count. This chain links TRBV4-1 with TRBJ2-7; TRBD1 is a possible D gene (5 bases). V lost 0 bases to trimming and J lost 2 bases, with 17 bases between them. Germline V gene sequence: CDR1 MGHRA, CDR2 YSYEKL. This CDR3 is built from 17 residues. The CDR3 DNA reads TGCGCCAGCAGCCAAGATCAGAGGCAGGGTGGGACCTACGAGCAGTACTTC. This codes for CASSQDQRQGGTYEQYF.

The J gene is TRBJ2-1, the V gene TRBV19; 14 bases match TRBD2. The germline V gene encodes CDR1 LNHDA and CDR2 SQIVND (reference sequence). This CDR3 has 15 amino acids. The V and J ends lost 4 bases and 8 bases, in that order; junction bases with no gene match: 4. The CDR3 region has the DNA TGTGCCAGTAGTACCCAGGGACTAGCGGGAGATGAGCAGTTCTTC. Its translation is CASSTQGLAGDEQFF.

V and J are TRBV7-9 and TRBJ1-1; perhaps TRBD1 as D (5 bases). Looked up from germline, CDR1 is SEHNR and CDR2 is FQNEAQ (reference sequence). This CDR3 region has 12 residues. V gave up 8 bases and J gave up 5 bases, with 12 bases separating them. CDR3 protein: CASPREGTEAFF. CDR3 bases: TGTGCCAGCCCCCGAGAGGGGACTGAAGCTTTCTTT.

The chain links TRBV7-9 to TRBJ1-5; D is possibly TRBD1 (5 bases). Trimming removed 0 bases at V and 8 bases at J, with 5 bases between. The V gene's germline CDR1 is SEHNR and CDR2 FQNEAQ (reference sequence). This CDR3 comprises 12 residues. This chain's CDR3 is CASSLAGEPQHF. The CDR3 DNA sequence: TGTGCCAGCAGCTTAGCAGGGGAGCCCCAGCATTTT.

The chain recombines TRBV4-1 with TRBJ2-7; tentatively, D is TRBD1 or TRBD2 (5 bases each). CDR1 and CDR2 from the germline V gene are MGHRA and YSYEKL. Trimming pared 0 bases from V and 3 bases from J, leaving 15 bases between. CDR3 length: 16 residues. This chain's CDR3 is CASSQDFGTVVYEQYF. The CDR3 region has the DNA TGCGCCAGCAGCCAAGATTTTGGGACGGTGGTCTACGAGCAGTACTTC.

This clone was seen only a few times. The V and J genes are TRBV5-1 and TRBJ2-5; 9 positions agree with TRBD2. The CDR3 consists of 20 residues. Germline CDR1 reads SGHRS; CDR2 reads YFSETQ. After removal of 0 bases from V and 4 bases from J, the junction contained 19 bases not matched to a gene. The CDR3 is CASSLGDVGAGGPWGETQYF. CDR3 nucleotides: TGCGCCAGCAGCTTGGGCGACGTGGGAGCGGGGGGCCCGTGGGGAGAGACCCAGTACTTC.

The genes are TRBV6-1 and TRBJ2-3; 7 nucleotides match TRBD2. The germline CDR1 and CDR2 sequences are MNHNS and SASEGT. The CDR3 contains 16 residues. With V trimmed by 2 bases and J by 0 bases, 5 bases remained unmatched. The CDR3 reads CASSELAVSSTDTQYF. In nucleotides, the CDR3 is TGTGCCAGCAGTGAACTAGCGGTGTCTAGCACAGATACGCAGTATTTT.

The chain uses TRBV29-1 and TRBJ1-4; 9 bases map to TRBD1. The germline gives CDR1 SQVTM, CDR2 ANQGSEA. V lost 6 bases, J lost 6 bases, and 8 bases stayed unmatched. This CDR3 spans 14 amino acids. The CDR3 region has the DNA TGCAGCGTCCTCCGGGACAGGGTCTATGAAAAACTGTTTTTT. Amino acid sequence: CSVLRDRVYEKLFF.

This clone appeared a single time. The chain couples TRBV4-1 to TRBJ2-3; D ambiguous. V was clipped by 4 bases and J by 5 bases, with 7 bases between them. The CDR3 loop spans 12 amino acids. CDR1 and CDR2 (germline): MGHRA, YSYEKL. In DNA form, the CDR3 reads TGCGCCAGCAGCCGAAAGAGAGATACGCAGTATTTT. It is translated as CASSRKRDTQYF.

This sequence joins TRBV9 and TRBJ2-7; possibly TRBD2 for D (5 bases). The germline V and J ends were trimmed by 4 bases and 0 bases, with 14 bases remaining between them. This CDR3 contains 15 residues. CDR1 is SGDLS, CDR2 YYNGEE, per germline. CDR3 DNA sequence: TGTGCCAGCAGCCCCACGGACCGGGGCTCCTACGAGCAGTACTTC. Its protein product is CASSPTDRGSYEQYF. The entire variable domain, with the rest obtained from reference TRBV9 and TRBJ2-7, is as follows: DSGVTQTPKHLITATGQRVTLRCSPRSGDLSVYWYQQSLDQGLQFLIQYYNGEERAKGNILERFSAQQFPDLHSELNLSSLELGDSALYFCASSPTDRGSYEQYFGPGTRLTVT.

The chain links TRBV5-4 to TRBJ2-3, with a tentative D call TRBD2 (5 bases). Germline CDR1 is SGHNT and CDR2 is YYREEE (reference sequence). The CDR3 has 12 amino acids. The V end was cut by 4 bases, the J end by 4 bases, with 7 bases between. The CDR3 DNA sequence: TGTGCCAGCAGCGAGGAGGCAGATACGCAGTATTTT. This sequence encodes CASSEEADTQYF. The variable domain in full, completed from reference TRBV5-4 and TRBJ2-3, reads ETGVTQSPTHLIKTRGQQVTLRCSSQSGHNTVSWYQQALGQGPQFIFQYYREEENGRGNFPPRFSGLQFPNYSSELNVNALELDDSALYLCASSEEADTQYFGPGTRLTVL.

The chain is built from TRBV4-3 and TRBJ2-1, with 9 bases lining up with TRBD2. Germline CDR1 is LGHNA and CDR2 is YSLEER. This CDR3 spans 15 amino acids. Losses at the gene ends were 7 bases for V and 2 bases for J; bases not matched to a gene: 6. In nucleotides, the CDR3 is TGCGCCAGCACCCAGACTAGCGGCACCTACAATGAGCAGTTCTTC. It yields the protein CASTQTSGTYNEQFF.

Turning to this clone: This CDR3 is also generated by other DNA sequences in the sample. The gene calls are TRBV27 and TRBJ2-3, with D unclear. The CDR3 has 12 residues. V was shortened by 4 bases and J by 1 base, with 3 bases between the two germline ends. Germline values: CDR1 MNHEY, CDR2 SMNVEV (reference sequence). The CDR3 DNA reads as TGTGCCAGCAGTTCAGGCACAGATACGCAGTATTTT. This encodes CASSSGTDTQYF.

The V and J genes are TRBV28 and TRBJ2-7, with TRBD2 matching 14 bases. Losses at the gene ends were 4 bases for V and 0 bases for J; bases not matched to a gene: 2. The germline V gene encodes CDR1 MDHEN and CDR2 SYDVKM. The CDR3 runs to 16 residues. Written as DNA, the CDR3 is TGTGCCAGCAGTTCCGGGACTAGCGGGAGCTCCTACGAGCAGTACTTC. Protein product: CASSSGTSGSSYEQYF.

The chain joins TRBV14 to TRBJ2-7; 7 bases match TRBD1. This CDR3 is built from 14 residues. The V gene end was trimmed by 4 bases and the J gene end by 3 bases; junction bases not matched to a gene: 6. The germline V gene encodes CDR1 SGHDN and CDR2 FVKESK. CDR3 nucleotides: TGTGCCAGCAGCCTAGAGGGACAGAACTACGAGCAGTACTTC. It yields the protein CASSLEGQNYEQYF.

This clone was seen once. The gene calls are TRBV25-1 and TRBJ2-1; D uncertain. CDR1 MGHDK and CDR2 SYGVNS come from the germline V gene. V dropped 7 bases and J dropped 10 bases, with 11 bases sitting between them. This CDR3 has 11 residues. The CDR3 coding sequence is TGTGCCAGCACCGGATATATGGAGCAGTTCTTC. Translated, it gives CASTGYMEQFF.

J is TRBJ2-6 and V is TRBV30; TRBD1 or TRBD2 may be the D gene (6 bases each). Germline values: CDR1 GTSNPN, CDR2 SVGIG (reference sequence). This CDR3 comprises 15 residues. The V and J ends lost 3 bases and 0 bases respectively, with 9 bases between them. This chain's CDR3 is CAWRGGTSGANVLTF. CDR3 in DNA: TGTGCCTGGAGGGGGGGCACCTCTGGGGCCAACGTCCTGACTTTC. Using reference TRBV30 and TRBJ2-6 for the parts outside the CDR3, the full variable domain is SQTIHQWPATLVQPVGSPLSLECTVEGTSNPNLYWYRQAAGRGLQLLFYSVGIGQISSEVPQNLSASRPQDRQFILSSKKLLLSDSGFYLCAWRGGTSGANVLTFGAGSRLTVL.